This T cell receptor (beta chain) was sequenced during a study of memory CD4+ T cells and cytomegalovirus serostatus. The overall study: This sample comes from healthy Belgian adults, fewer than ten CMV seropositive, approximately 22 seronegative.

Using immunoSEQ multiplex PCR, the repertoire was profiled, and TCRdb retains in-frame clones only, with some absent. In the table there are 40,000 to 45,000 clones, approximately 82% of which are singletons. Overall study findings and caveats: Repertoires predicted CMV serostatus with median bootstrapped AUC of about 0.96. The CMV-associated TCR signature appears largely within the CD4+ memory repertoire.

Only one count was recorded for this clone. Its specificity is not known. This CDR3 contains 14 residues. In germline, CDR1 is SGHDN, CDR2 FVKESK. J was trimmed by 0 bases and V by 4 bases; bases with no gene match: 2. The sort gate was single viable CD3+CD4+CD8-CD45RO+ cells for memory CD4+ T cells. Serostatus was set by detecting CMV pp150, pp28, p38, p52 IgG. The sequence derives from an adult in good health and CMV-seronegative. The gene calls are TRBV14 and TRBJ1-2, with 7 bases identical to TRBD1. The sequenced material came from memory CD4+ T cells from blood. The chain's CDR3 is CASSRQGSNYGYTF. The CDR3 bases are TGTGCCAGCAGCCGACAGGGTTCTAACTATGGCTACACCTTC.